The rows below give T cell receptor beta chains drawn from one sample of a study of T cell changes during pregnancy in multiple sclerosis. Data came from immunoSEQ multiplex PCR; TCRdb stores just in-frame clones and leaves some out. The data contain approximately 31,000 clones, approximately 91% of them singletons. Material: CD8+ T cells from peripheral blood mononuclear cells, obtained in the second trimester of pregnancy. These receptors came from a female donor with multiple sclerosis, enrolled in a pregnancy study. Both conserved end residues are part of each CDR3. Each record gives: J gene, V gene, CDR3 protein.

TRBJ2-7	TRBV19	CASSMGRENPGEQYF
TRBJ1-2	TRBV7-3	CASSLLAGQIYTF
TRBJ2-7	TRBV15	CATSRDILGGGEQYF
TRBJ1-5	TRBV30	CAWSSSTRGYSNQPQHF
NA	TRBV29-1	CSVGGGESYEQYF
TRBJ2-1	TRBV27	CASSLGRGHNEQFF
TRBJ2-7	TRBV7-2	CASSFARGTYEQYF
TRBJ2-2	TRBV6-4	CASSGQGTGELFF
TRBJ2-7	TRBV7-3	CASSSYPGQGYEQYF
TRBJ1-2	TRBV7-9	CASSLALGDNYGYTF
TRBJ1-1	TRBV9	CASNRDWENTEAFF
TRBJ2-1	TRBV9	CASSVAWGRGNEQFF
TRBJ2-7	TRBV4-2	CASSRTSESYEQYF
TRBJ1-5	TRBV6-1	CASSERRQGANQPQHF
TRBJ1-1	TRBV7-9	CASSWWDRGGTEAFF
TRBJ2-1	TRBV4-3	CASSPEREFYNEQFF
TRBJ2-1	TRBV5-4	CASSLSIAGGFYNEQFF
TRBJ2-3	TRBV7-9	CASSLDPTDTDTQYF
TRBJ2-3	TRBV28	CASGQDTPSTDTQYF
TRBJ2-1	TRBV7-9	CASSLGGLAGNNEQFF
TRBJ2-3	TRBV6-6	CASSSGRDTDTQYF
TRBJ1-4	TRBV5-4	CASSSDLNEKLFF
TRBJ2-7	TRBV11-3	CASSPLVPISAGENEQYF
TRBJ1-5	TRBV27	CASSLSRVLRPQHF
TRBJ2-7	TRBV4-3	CASSQDAWTMDYEQYF
TRBJ2-7	TRBV4-3	CASSQSLSYEQYF
TRBJ2-7	TRBV7-9	CASSFGRISYEQYF
TRBJ1-1	TRBV6-5	CASSYSPAGKNEAFF
TRBJ2-3	TRBV4-2	CASSQKDRQDTQYF
NA	TRBV6-6	CAAEGAGTYEQYF
TRBJ1-5	TRBV2	CASRREGLSNQPQHF
TRBJ1-1	TRBV7-6	CASSLGQTGWTEAFF